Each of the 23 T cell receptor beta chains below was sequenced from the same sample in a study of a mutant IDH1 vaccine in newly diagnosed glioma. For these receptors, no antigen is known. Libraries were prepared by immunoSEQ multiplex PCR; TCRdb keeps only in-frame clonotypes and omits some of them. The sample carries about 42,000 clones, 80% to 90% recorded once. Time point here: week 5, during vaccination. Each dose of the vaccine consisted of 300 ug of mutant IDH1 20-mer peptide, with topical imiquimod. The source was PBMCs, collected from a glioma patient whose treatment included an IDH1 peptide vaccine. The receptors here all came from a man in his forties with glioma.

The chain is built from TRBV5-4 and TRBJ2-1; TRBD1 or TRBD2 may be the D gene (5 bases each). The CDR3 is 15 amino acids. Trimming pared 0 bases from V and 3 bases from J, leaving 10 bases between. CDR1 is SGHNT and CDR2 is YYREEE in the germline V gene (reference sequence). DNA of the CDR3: TGTGCCAGCAGCTTGGGAGGGGTGGGCTACAATGAGCAGTTCTTC. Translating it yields CASSLGGVGYNEQFF.

The CDR3 loop reads CASSFRDGETQYF. In DNA, the CDR3 is TGTGCCAGCAGCTTCCGGGACGGGGAGACCCAGTACTTC. V usage is TRBV7-3 and J usage is TRBJ2-5, with D perhaps TRBD1 or TRBD2 (5 bases each). This CDR3 is 13 amino acids long. V lost 3 bases to trimming and J lost 5 bases, with 10 bases between them. CDR1 is SGHTA and CDR2 is FQGTGA in the germline V gene.

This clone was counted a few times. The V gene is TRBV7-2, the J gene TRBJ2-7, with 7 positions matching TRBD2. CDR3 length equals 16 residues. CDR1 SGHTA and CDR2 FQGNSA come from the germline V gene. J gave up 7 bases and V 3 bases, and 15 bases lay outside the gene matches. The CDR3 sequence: CASSFPAGEGRREQYF. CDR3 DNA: TGTGCCAGCAGCTTCCCGGCGGGAGAAGGGCGGCGGGAGCAGTACTTC.

The CDR3 reads CASSPRFGGGSLYEQYF. In DNA, the CDR3 is TGCGCCAGCAGCCCAAGATTCGGAGGTGGGAGTTTGTACGAGCAGTACTTC. The chain carries TRBV4-3 and TRBJ2-7, with D tentatively TRBD2 (5 bases). From germline, CDR1 is LGHNA and CDR2 YSLEER. V lost 4 bases and J lost 4, with 23 bases in between. The CDR3 is 17 amino acids.

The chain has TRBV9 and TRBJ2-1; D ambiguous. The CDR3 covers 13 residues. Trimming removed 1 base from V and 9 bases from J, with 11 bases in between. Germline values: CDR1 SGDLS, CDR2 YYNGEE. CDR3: CASSVWGLAEQFF. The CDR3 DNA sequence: TGTGCCAGCAGCGTATGGGGTTTGGCTGAGCAGTTCTTC.

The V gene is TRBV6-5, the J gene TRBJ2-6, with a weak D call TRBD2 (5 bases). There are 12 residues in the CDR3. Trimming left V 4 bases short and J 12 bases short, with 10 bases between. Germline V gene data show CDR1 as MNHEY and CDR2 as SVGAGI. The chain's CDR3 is CASSSSEGVLTF. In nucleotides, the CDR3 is TGTGCCAGCAGTTCCTCTGAGGGCGTCCTGACTTTC.

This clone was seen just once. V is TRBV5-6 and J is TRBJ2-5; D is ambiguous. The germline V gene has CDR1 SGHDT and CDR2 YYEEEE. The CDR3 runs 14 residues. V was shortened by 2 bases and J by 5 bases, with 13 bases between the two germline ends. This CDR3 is CASSFRWLRETQYF. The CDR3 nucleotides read TGTGCCAGCAGCTTCCGATGGTTGAGGGAGACCCAGTACTTC. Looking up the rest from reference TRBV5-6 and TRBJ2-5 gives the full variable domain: DAGVTQSPTHLIKTRGQQVTLRCSPKSGHDTVSWYQQALGQGPQFIFQYYEEEERQRGNFPDRFSGHQFPNYSSELNVNALLLGDSALYLCASSFRWLRETQYFGPGTRLLVL.

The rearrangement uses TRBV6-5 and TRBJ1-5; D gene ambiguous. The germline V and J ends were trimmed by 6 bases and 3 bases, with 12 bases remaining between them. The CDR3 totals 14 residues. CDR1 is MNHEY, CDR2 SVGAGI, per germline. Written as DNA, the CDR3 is TGTGCCAGCAGCCGGGGAGGGAACAATCAGCCCCAGCATTTT. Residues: CASSRGGNNQPQHF.

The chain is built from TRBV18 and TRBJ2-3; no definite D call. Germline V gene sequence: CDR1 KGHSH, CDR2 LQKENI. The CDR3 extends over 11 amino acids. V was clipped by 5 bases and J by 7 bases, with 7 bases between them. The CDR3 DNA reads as TGTGCCAGCTCAACCGAGAATACGCAGTATTTT. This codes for CASSTENTQYF. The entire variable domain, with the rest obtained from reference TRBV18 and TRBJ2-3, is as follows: NAGVMQNPRHLVRRRGQEARLRCSPMKGHSHVYWYRQLPEEGLKFMVYLQKENIIDESGMPKERFSAEFPKEGPSILRIQQVVRGDSAAYFCASSTENTQYFGPGTRLTVL.

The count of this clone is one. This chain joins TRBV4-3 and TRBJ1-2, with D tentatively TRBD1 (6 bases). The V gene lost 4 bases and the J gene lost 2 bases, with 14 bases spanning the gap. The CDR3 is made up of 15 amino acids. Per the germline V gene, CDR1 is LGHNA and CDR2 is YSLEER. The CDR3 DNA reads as TGCGCCAGCAGCCCCTGGGTCGGGACAAACTATGGCTACACCTTC. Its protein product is CASSPWVGTNYGYTF.

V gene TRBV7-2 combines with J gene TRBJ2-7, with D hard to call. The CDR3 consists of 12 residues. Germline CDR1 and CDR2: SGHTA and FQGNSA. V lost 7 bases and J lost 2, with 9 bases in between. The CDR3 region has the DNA TGTGCCAGCAATCTAGAGACCTACGAGCAGTACTTC. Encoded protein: CASNLETYEQYF. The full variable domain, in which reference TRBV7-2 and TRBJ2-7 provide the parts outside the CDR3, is GAGVSQSPSNKVTEKGKDVELRCDPISGHTALYWYRQSLGQGLEFLIYFQGNSAPDKSGLPSDRFSAERTGGSVSTLTIQRTQQEDSAVYLCASNLETYEQYFGPGTRLTVT.

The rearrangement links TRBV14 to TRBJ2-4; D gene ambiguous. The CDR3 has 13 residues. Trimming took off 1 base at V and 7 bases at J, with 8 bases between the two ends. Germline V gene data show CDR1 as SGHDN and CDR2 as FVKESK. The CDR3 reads CASSQALGNIQYF. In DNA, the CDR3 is TGTGCCAGCAGCCAAGCCCTGGGGAACATTCAGTACTTC.

CDR3 bases: TGCGCCAGCAGCGGGGTAGGGTTTCTAGTGAACACTGAAGCTTTCTTT. Translation: CASSGVGFLVNTEAFF. The chain combines TRBV4-1 with TRBJ1-1, with unresolved D. Deletions cut 5 bases from V and 0 bases from J, with 16 bases between. The length of the CDR3 is 16 residues. The germline CDR1 and CDR2 sequences are MGHRA and YSYEKL.

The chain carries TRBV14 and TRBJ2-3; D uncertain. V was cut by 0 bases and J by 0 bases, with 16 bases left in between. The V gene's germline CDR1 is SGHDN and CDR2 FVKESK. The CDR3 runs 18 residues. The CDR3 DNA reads TGTGCCAGCAGCCAAGATCTGGTAGGCAGTTATAGCACAGATACGCAGTATTTT. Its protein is CASSQDLVGSYSTDTQYF.

CDR3 protein: CASSNRWGQGEAFF. CDR3 nucleotide sequence: TGTGCCAGCAGTAACCGATGGGGACAGGGTGAAGCTTTCTTT. J is TRBJ1-1 and V is TRBV6-1; TRBD1 aligns across 9 bases. J lost 7 bases, V lost 5 bases, and 8 bases had no gene match. The CDR3 spans 14 residues. Germline V gene data show CDR1 as MNHNS and CDR2 as SASEGT.

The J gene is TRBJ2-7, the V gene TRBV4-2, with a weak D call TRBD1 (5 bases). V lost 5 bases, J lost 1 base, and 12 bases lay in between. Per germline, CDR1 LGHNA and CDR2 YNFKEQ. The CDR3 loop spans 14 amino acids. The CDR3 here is CASSNRGVSYEQYF. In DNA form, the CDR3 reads TGTGCCAGCAGCAATAGGGGCGTGTCCTACGAGCAGTACTTC.

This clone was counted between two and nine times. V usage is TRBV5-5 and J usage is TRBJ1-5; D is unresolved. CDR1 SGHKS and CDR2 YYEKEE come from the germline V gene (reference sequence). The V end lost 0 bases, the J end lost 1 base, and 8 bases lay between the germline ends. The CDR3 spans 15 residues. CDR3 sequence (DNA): TGTGCCAGCAGCTTGGCGGTTGGAAGCAATCAGCCCCAGCATTTT. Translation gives CASSLAVGSNQPQHF. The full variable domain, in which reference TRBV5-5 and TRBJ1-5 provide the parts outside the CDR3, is DAGVTQSPTHLIKTRGQQVTLRCSPISGHKSVSWYQQVLGQGPQFIFQYYEKEERGRGNFPDRFSARQFPNYSSELNVNALLLGDSALYLCASSLAVGSNQPQHFGDGTRLSIL.

Written as DNA, the CDR3 is TGTGCCAGCAGCTTAGCCCGGTCGCCAAAGACCCAGTACTTC. It translates to CASSLARSPKTQYF. V usage is TRBV7-2 and J usage is TRBJ2-5; D remains unclear. Trimming removed 0 bases at V and 6 bases at J, with 11 bases between. CDR3 length equals 14 residues. CDR1 and CDR2 (germline): SGHTA, FQGNSA.

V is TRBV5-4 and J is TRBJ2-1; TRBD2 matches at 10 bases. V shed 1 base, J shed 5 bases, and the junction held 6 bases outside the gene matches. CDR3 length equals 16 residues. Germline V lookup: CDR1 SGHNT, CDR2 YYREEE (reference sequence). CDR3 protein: CASSLLASGRNNEQFF. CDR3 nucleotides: TGTGCCAGCAGCTTGTTGGCTAGCGGGAGAAACAATGAGCAGTTCTTC.

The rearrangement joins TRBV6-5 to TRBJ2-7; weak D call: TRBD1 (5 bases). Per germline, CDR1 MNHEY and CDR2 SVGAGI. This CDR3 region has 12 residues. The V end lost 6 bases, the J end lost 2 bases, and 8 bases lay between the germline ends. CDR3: CASSDSTYEQYF. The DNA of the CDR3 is TGTGCCAGCAGCGACAGCACCTACGAGCAGTACTTC.

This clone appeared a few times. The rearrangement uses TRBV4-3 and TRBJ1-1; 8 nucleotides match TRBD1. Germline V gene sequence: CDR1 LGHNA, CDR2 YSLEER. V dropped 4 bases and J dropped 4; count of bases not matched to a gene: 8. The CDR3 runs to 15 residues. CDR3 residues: CASSPFKTGATEAFF. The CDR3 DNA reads TGCGCCAGCAGCCCCTTCAAGACAGGGGCCACTGAAGCTTTCTTT.

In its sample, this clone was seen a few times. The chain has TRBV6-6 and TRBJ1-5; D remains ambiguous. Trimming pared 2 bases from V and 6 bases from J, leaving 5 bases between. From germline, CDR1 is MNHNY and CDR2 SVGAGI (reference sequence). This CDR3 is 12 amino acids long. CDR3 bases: TGTGCCAGCAGTTACCCCGGTCAGCCCCAGCATTTT. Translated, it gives CASSYPGQPQHF.

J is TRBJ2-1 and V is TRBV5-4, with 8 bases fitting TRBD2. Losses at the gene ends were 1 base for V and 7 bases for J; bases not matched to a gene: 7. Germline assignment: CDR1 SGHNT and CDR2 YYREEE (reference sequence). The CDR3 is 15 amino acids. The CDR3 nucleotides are TGTGCCAGCAGCTTGTTAGGCGGGAGGAGTAATGAGCAGTTCTTC. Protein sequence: CASSLLGGRSNEQFF.